The 20 T cell receptor beta chains in this list originate from one sample, sequenced in a study of blood T cell repertoires in COVID-19. Repertoires were generated with immunoSEQ multiplex PCR, while TCRdb's copy carries only in-frame clones and drops some. The repertoire holds more than 200,000 clones, with 80% to 85% as singletons. The sample comprised peripheral blood. The receptor source for this set is a middle-aged man with acute or convalescent COVID-19.

Note on this clone: Since a much larger clone is just one base distant, this may be a read error. V usage is TRBV25-1 and J usage is TRBJ2-2, with 8 bases lining up with TRBD2. The germline gives CDR1 MGHDK, CDR2 SYGVNS. CDR3 length: 14 residues. V gave up 4 bases and J gave up 2 bases; unmatched junction bases: 0. The CDR3 is CASSVAGNTGELFF. DNA for the CDR3: TGTGCCAGCAGTGTAGCGGGAAACACCGGGGAGCTGTTTTTT.

The chain recombines TRBV29-1 with TRBJ1-1; D unresolved. Germline CDR1 SQVTM, CDR2 ANQGSEA. The CDR3 sequence is 14 residues long. The V gene lost 1 base and the J gene lost 1 base, with 10 bases spanning the gap. CDR3 protein: CSVEGPERNTEAFF. As DNA, the CDR3 is TGCAGCGTTGAAGGTCCTGAGCGGAACACTGAAGCTTTCTTT. The complete variable domain, with remaining parts taken from reference TRBV29-1 and TRBJ1-1, reads SAVISQKPSRDICQRGTSLTIQCQVDSQVTMMFWYRQQPGQSLTLIATANQGSEATYESGFVIDKFPISRPNLTFSTLTVSNMSPEDSSIYLCSVEGPERNTEAFFGQGTRLTVV.

The chain couples TRBV5-5 to TRBJ1-2; TRBD1 aligns across 8 bases. V was pared by 4 bases and J by 7 bases, with 9 bases of the junction left unmatched. The CDR3 runs 14 residues. Germline CDR1 and CDR2: SGHKS and YYEKEE (reference sequence). The CDR3 loop reads CASSALTGGSGYTF. The CDR3 coding sequence is TGTGCCAGCAGCGCCTTAACAGGGGGGAGTGGCTACACCTTC.

The chain combines TRBV7-8 with TRBJ2-3; possibly TRBD2 for D (6 bases). The CDR3 spans 14 residues. V lost 2 bases, J lost 2 bases, and 8 bases lay in between. Germline assignment: CDR1 SGHVS and CDR2 FQNEAQ. CDR3 sequence (DNA): TGTGCCAGCAGCTTACGGGAGTTCACAGATACGCAGTATTTT. Its translation is CASSLREFTDTQYF.

In this sample, this clone turned up once. The V and J genes are TRBV10-3 and TRBJ2-3; TRBD2 agrees at 13 bases. The J segment lost 5 bases and the V segment lost 4 bases, leaving 12 bases of the junction unmatched. CDR1 ENHRY and CDR2 SYGVKD come from the germline V gene. The CDR3 sequence is 18 residues long. Here the CDR3 reads CAISAGLAGAPSGDTQYF. In DNA form, the CDR3 reads TGTGCCATCAGTGCCGGACTAGCGGGAGCCCCGAGTGGAGATACGCAGTATTTT.

CDR3 DNA sequence: TGTGCCAGCAGCGCCATGACAGGGGACACTGAAGCTTTCTTT. Translation: CASSAMTGDTEAFF. The chain employs TRBV7-9 and TRBJ1-1; TRBD1 agrees at 8 bases. CDR1 and CDR2 from the germline V gene are SEHNR and FQNEAQ (reference sequence). J was trimmed by 3 bases and V by 5 bases; bases with no gene match: 5. The CDR3 consists of 14 residues.

The CDR3 region has the DNA TGTGCCAGCAGCATCGGGCGGGAGGTCTCCGGGGAGCTGTTTTTT. It translates to CASSIGREVSGELFF. The chain links TRBV7-3 to TRBJ2-2, with 8 bases fitting TRBD2. Unmatched junction bases numbered 8, after V lost 5 bases and J lost 6 bases. The CDR3 runs 15 residues. Per germline, CDR1 SGHTA and CDR2 FQGTGA. The full variable domain, in which reference TRBV7-3 and TRBJ2-2 provide the parts outside the CDR3, is GAGVSQTPSNKVTEKGKYVELRCDPISGHTALYWYRQSLGQGPEFLIYFQGTGAADDSGLPNDRFFAVRPEGSVSTLKIQRTERGDSAVYLCASSIGREVSGELFFGEGSRLTVL.

The sample holds one count of this clone. In the same sample, other DNA sequences code for this CDR3. The V call is TRBV5-1, the J call TRBJ1-2; D perhaps matches TRBD1 (5 bases). Germline loops: CDR1 SGHRS, CDR2 YFSETQ. The CDR3 extends over 12 amino acids. V gave up 4 bases and J gave up 6 bases, with 10 bases separating them. Written as DNA, the CDR3 is TGCGCCAGCAGCCTTCGGGGGGATGGCTACACCTTC. Its translation: CASSLRGDGYTF.

The V and J genes are TRBV7-2 and TRBJ1-2; 9 positions agree with TRBD1. Trimming cost V 5 bases and J 5 bases; bases outside gene matches: 6. The CDR3 is made up of 14 amino acids. In germline, CDR1 is SGHTA, CDR2 FQGNSA. CDR3 residues: CASSLGTGSYGYTF. The CDR3 nucleotides are TGTGCCAGCAGCCTTGGGACAGGGTCGTATGGCTACACCTTC.

Comments on this clone: Other DNA sequences in the same sample also yield this CDR3. The J gene is TRBJ1-1, the V gene TRBV29-1; no clear D. Germline V gene data show CDR1 as SQVTM and CDR2 as ANQGSEA. The V and J ends lost 1 base and 0 bases respectively, with 6 bases between them. The CDR3 sequence is 13 residues long. The chain's CDR3 is CSVEGGVNTEAFF. CDR3 DNA sequence: TGCAGCGTTGAAGGGGGAGTGAACACTGAAGCTTTCTTT. The complete variable domain, with remaining parts taken from reference TRBV29-1 and TRBJ1-1, reads SAVISQKPSRDICQRGTSLTIQCQVDSQVTMMFWYRQQPGQSLTLIATANQGSEATYESGFVIDKFPISRPNLTFSTLTVSNMSPEDSSIYLCSVEGGVNTEAFFGQGTRLTVV.

As to this clone: One end of the junction fails to match germline, which may point to a read error. The V call is TRBV29-1, the J call TRBJ2-1, with 13 nucleotides matching TRBD2. CDR1 and CDR2 (germline): SQVTM, ANQGSEA. The length of the CDR3 is 14 residues. As DNA, the CDR3 is TGCAGCGTTGAAGTCCTCGCGACTAGCGGGGGGTTGGTCTTC. Its protein is CSVEVLATSGGLVF.

The chain has TRBV29-1 and TRBJ1-1; D unclear. Germline V gene sequence: CDR1 SQVTM, CDR2 ANQGSEA. Between the trimmed V and J ends, which lost 4 bases and 5 bases, there was a span of 5 bases. The CDR3 has 10 residues. In DNA, the CDR3 is TGCAGCGTTGCGGTGACTGAAGCTTTCTTT. Translated, it gives CSVAVTEAFF.

This clone appeared once. The chain couples TRBV11-2 to TRBJ2-7, with D maybe TRBD1 (6 bases). Germline V gene lookup returns CDR1 SGHAT and CDR2 FQNNGV. Trimming pared 2 bases from V and 4 bases from J, leaving 12 bases between. The CDR3 has 14 residues. The CDR3 nucleotides are TGTGCCAGCAGCTTATTGCAGGGGCTATACGAGCAGTACTTC. Translating it yields CASSLLQGLYEQYF. Complete variable domain (other parts from reference TRBV11-2 and TRBJ2-7): EAGVAQSPRYKIIEKRQSVAFWCNPISGHATLYWYQQILGQGPKLLIQFQNNGVVDDSQLPKDRFSAERLKGVDSTLKIQPAKLEDSAVYLCASSLLQGLYEQYFGPGTRLTVT.

The V and J genes are TRBV5-4 and TRBJ2-7, with 9 bases aligning to TRBD1. Germline V CDR1 and CDR2: SGHNT, YYREEE (reference sequence). The ends lost 4 bases at V and 3 bases at J; junction bases unmatched: 8. CDR3 length: 15 amino acids. The CDR3 loop is CASSRAGTGIYEQYF. In DNA form, the CDR3 reads TGTGCCAGCAGCAGAGCCGGGACAGGGATCTACGAGCAGTACTTC.

V is TRBV5-6 and J is TRBJ2-7; 7 nucleotides match TRBD1. The germline V gene encodes CDR1 SGHDT and CDR2 YYEEEE. The CDR3 has 15 amino acids. V trimming: 2 bases; J trimming: 1 base; junction bases outside the gene matches: 6. CDR3 region: CASSLPGQTSYEQYF. In DNA, the CDR3 is TGTGCCAGCAGCTTACCGGGACAGACATCCTACGAGCAGTACTTC. Full variable domain (rest looked up from reference TRBV5-6 and TRBJ2-7): DAGVTQSPTHLIKTRGQQVTLRCSPKSGHDTVSWYQQALGQGPQFIFQYYEEEERQRGNFPDRFSGHQFPNYSSELNVNALLLGDSALYLCASSLPGQTSYEQYFGPGTRLTVT.

The chain couples TRBV15 to TRBJ1-5, with no clear D. CDR1 is LNHNV and CDR2 is YYDKDF in the germline V gene (reference sequence). This CDR3 has 15 residues. Deletions cut 1 base from V and 0 bases from J, with 7 bases between. The CDR3 coding sequence is TGTGCCACCAGCAGAGTGGGGAGTAGCAATCAGCCCCAGCATTTT. Its protein product is CATSRVGSSNQPQHF.

The chain is built from TRBV12-3 or TRBV12-4 and TRBJ1-2; the D is unclear. V was clipped by 2 bases and J by 4 bases, with 8 bases between them. The CDR3 spans 13 residues. The CDR3 reads CASSLTRSYGYTF. The CDR3, as DNA: TGTGCCAGCAGTTTAACCAGGTCCTATGGCTACACCTTC.

The chain has TRBV6-5 and TRBJ2-7, with 9 bases matching TRBD1. The CDR3 is 13 amino acids. The V gene end was trimmed by 4 bases and the J gene end by 11 bases; junction bases not matched to a gene: 9. Germline V gene data show CDR1 as MNHEY and CDR2 as SVGAGI. The CDR3 DNA follows: TGTGCCAGCAGTTCGGACAGGGGCGGTCGGAAGTACTTC. Amino acid sequence: CASSSDRGGRKYF.

This chain uses TRBV12-3 or TRBV12-4 with TRBJ2-2; no clear D gene. Deletions cut 1 base from V and 7 bases from J, with 7 bases between. The CDR3 has 13 residues. Here the CDR3 reads CASSLDEVGELFF. The CDR3 DNA follows: TGTGCCAGCAGTTTAGATGAGGTCGGGGAGCTGTTTTTT.

In DNA, the CDR3 is TGTGCCAGCAGGTATGGACTAGCGGCCTACAATGAGCAGTTCTTC. Residues: CASRYGLAAYNEQFF. This rearrangement joins TRBV6-5 to TRBJ2-1; 10 bases are a match to TRBD2. Germline-derived CDR1 and CDR2 are MNHEY and SVGAGI. The CDR3 is 15 residues long. V shed 6 bases and J 2 bases; nucleotides not matched to a gene: 4.